The present entry profiles one T cell receptor (beta chain) with its context. After constant-region reverse-primer amplification, full-length variable regions underwent semi-nested PCR with Nested Universal Primer A. MiXCR was run by TCRdb on the 5' RACE reads, yielding one entry per CDR3 protein. The sample records about 43,000 distinct CDR3 sequences, 29% being singletons. Looked up from germline, CDR1 is MGHRA and CDR2 is YSYEKL. Trimming stripped 1 base from V and 4 bases from J, with 10 bases between. This CDR3 has 15 amino acids. This chain links TRBV4-1 with TRBJ2-2; possibly TRBD1 for D (5 bases). This clonotype originated in a female donor with breast cancer. Sequenced input: memory CD4+ T cells sorted from a lymph node. Indicated subset: memory CD4+ T cells, CD4+CD45RO+CD25-. The CDR3: CASSQGGSTTGELFF. DNA of the CDR3: TGCGCCAGCAGCCAAGGGGGCTCGACCACCGGGGAGCTGTTTTTT.